Listed here is a single TCR beta chain. Antigen unknown. As to time point: new active TB diagnosis, blood taken before or within 7 days of starting treatment. Active tuberculosis patients were new diagnoses, HIV-seronegative, South African, and aged 18 years or older. This specimen belongs to a study of T cells in tuberculosis. Study summary: A South African cohort included IGRA-negative adolescents, latently infected IGRA-positive adolescents and adults with active tuberculosis.

Libraries were prepared by immunoSEQ multiplex PCR; TCRdb keeps only in-frame clonotypes and omits some of them. The repertoire includes some 31,000 clones, 91% of them detected once, and 2% to 3% sits in the top ten. General observations from the study: Smaller alpha distances in active tuberculosis partly reflected shorter CDR3-alpha lengths. GEM motif frequencies gave less than 75% accuracy; the GMM repertoire gave approximately 90%.

V was cut by 6 bases and J by 3 bases, with 21 bases left in between. The CDR3 consists of 16 residues. Germline V CDR1 and CDR2: SNHLY, FYNNEI. The material sequenced was PBMCs, taken at tuberculosis diagnosis. This TCR derives from an adult with tuberculosis. The chain links TRBV2 to TRBJ2-7; a weak D match, TRBD2 (6 bases). CDR3: CASRAPQGGGVYEQYV. The DNA for the CDR3 is TGTGCCAGCAGAGCACCTCAGGGAGGTGGCGTCTACGAGCAGTACGTC.